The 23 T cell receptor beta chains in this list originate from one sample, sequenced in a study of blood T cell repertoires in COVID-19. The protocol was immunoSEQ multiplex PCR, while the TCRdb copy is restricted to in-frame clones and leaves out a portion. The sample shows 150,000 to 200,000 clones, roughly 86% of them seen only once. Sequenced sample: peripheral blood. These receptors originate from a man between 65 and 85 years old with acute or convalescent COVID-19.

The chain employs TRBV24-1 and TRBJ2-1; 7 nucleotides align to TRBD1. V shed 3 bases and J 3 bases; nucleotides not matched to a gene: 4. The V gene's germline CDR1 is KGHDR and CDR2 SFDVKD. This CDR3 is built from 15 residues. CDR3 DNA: TGTGCCACCAGTGATCCTGACAGGGACTACAATGAGCAGTTCTTC. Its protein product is CATSDPDRDYNEQFF.

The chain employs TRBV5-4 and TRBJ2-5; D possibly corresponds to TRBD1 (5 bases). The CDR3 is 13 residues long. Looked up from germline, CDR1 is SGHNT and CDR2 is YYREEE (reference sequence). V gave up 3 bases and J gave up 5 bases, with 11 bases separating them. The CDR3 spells CASSSPRGETQYF. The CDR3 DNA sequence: TGTGCCAGCAGCTCCCCTAGGGGTGAGACCCAGTACTTC.

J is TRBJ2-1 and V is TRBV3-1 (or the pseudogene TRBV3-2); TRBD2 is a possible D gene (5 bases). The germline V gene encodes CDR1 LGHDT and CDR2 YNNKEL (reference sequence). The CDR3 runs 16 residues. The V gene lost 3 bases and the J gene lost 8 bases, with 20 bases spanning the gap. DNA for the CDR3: TGTGCCAGCAGCCATCTGGGTAGCGCACCATTGGATGAGCAGTTCTTC. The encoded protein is CASSHLGSAPLDEQFF.

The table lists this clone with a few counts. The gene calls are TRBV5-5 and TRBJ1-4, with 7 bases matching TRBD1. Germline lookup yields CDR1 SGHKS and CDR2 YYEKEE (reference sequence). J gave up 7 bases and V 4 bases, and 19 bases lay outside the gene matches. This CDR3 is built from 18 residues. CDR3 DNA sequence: TGTGCCAGCAGCAACCTTGGGGATTGGACAGGCGGTGGTGAAAAACTGTTTTTT. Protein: CASSNLGDWTGGGEKLFF.

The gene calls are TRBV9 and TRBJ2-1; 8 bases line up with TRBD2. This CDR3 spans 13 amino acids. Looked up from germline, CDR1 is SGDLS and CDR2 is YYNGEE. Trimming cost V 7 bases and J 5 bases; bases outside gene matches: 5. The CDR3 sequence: CASGGTSHNEQFF. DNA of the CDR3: TGTGCCAGCGGGGGGACTAGTCACAATGAGCAGTTCTTC. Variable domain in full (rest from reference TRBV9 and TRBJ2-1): DSGVTQTPKHLITATGQRVTLRCSPRSGDLSVYWYQQSLDQGLQFLIQYYNGEERAKGNILERFSAQQFPDLHSELNLSSLELGDSALYFCASGGTSHNEQFFGPGTRLTVL.

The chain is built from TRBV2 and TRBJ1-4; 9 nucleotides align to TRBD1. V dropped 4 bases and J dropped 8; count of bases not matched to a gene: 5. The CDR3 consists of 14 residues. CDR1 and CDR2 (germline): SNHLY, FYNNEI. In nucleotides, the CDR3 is TGTGCCAGCAGTGCCATCGGACAGGGGGAAAAACTGTTTTTT. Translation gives CASSAIGQGEKLFF. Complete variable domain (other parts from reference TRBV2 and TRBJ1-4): EPEVTQTPSHQVTQMGQEVILRCVPISNHLYFYWYRQILGQKVEFLVSFYNNEISEKSEIFDDQFSVERPDGSNFTLKIRSTKLEDSAMYFCASSAIGQGEKLFFGSGTQLSVL.

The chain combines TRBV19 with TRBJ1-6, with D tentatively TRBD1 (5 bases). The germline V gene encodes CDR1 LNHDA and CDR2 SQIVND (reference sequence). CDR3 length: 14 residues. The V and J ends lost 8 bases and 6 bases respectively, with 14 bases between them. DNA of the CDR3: TGTGCCAGTGGGTGGGGGGTGCGTAATTCACCCCTCCACTTT. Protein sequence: CASGWGVRNSPLHF. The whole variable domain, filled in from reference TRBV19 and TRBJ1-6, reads DGGITQSPKYLFRKEGQNVTLSCEQNLNHDAMYWYRQDPGQGLRLIYYSQIVNDFQKGDIAEGYSVSREKKESFPLTVTSAQKNPTAFYLCASGWGVRNSPLHFGNGTRLTVT.

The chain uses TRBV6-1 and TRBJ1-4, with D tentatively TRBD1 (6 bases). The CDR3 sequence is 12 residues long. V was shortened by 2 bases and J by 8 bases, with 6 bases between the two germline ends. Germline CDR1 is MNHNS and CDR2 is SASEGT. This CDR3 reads CASSEQGEKLFF. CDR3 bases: TGTGCCAGCAGTGAACAGGGGGAAAAACTGTTTTTT.

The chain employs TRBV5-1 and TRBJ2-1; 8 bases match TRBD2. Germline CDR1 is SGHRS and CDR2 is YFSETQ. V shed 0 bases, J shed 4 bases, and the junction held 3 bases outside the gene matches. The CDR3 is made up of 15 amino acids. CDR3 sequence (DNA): TGCGCCAGCAGCTTGGAGGTAGCGGGGTACAATGAGCAGTTCTTC. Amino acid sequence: CASSLEVAGYNEQFF.

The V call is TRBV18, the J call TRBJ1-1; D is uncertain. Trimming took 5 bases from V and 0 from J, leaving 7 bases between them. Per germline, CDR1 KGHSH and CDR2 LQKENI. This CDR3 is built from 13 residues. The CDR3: CASSEGLNTEAFF. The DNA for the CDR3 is TGTGCCAGCTCAGAGGGATTGAACACTGAAGCTTTCTTT. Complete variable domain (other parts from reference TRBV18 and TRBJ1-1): NAGVMQNPRHLVRRRGQEARLRCSPMKGHSHVYWYRQLPEEGLKFMVYLQKENIIDESGMPKERFSAEFPKEGPSILRIQQVVRGDSAAYFCASSEGLNTEAFFGQGTRLTVV.

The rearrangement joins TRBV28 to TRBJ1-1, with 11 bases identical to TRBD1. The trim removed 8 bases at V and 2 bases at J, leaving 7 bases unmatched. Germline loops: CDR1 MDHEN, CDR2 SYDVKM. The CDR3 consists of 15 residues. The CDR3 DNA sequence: TGTGCCAGCCCATCTGGGACAGGGGGAAACACTGAAGCTTTCTTT. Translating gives CASPSGTGGNTEAFF.

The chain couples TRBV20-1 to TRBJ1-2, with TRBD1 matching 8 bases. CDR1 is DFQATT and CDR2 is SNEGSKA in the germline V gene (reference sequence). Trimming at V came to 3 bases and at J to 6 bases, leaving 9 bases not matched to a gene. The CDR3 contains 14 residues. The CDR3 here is CSASSSGQVDGYTF. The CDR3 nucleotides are TGCAGTGCTAGTTCTTCGGGACAGGTGGATGGCTACACCTTC.

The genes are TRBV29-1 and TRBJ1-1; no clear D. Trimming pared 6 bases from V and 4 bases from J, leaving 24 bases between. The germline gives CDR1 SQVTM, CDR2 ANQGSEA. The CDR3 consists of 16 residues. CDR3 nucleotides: TGCAGCGTGATCCCGGGGAGGGCGAGTATAGGCACTGAAGCTTTCTTT. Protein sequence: CSVIPGRASIGTEAFF.

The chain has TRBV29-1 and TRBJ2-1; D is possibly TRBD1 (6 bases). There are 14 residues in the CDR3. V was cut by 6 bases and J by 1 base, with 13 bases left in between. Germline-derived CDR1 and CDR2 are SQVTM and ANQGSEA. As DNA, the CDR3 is TGCAGCGTCGCCGGGCAGGGGTCCTACAATGAGCAGTTCTTC. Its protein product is CSVAGQGSYNEQFF.

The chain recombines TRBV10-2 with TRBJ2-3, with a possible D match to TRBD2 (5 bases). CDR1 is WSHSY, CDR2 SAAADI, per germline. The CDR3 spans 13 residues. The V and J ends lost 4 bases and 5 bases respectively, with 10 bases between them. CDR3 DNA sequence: TGCGCCAGCAGTGCCGGGGTTAGAGATACGCAGTATTTT. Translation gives CASSAGVRDTQYF.

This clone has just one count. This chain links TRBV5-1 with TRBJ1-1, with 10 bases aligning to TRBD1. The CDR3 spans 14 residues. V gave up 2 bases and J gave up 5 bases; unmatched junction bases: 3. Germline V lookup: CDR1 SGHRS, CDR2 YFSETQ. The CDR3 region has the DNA TGCGCCAGCAGCTTCCGGGACAGGGGAACTGAAGCTTTCTTT. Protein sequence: CASSFRDRGTEAFF.

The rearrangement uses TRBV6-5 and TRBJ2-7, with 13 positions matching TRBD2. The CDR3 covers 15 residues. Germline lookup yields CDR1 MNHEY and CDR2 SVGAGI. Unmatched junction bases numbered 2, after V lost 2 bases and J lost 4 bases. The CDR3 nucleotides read TGTGCCAGCAGTTACCGACTAGCGGGGGGTTACGAGCAGTACTTC. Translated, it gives CASSYRLAGGYEQYF.

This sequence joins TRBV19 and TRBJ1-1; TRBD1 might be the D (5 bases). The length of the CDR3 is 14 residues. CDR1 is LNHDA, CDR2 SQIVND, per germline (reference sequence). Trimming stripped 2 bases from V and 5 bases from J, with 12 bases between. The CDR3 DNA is TGTGCCAGTAGTATAAGGCAGGGAAGGACTGAAGCTTTCTTT. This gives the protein CASSIRQGRTEAFF.

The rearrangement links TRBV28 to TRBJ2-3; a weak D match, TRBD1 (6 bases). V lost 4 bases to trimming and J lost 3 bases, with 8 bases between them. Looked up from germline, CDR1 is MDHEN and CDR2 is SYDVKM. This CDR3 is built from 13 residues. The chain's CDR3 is CASSSGQTDTQYF. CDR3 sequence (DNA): TGTGCCAGCAGTTCTGGACAGACAGATACGCAGTATTTT.

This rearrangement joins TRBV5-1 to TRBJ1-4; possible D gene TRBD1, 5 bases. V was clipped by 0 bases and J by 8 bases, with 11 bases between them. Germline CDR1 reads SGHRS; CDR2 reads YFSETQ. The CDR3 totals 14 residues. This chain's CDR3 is CASSLAGLGEKLFF. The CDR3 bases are TGCGCCAGCAGCTTGGCAGGGTTAGGGGAAAAACTGTTTTTT.

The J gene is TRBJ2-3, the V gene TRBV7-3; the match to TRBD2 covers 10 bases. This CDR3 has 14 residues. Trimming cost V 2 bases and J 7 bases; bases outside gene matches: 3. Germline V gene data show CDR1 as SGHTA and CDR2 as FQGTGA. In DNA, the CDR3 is TGTGCCAGCAGCTTAGGGACTAGCGCCAATACGCAGTATTTT. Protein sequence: CASSLGTSANTQYF.

The CDR3 DNA sequence: TGTGCCAGCAGTTACTCCCAGGACGAGCAGTACTTC. Its translation: CASSYSQDEQYF. The chain uses TRBV6-6 and TRBJ2-7; D is unresolved. This CDR3 is built from 12 residues. V was pared by 0 bases and J by 5 bases, with 5 bases between. Germline values: CDR1 MNHNY, CDR2 SVGAGI (reference sequence).

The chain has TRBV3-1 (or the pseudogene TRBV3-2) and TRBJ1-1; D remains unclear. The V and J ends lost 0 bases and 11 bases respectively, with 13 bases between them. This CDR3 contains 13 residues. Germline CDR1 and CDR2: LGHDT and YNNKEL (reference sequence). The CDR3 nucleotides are TGTGCCAGCAGCCAAGAAATGGAGATTGGCGCTTTCTTT. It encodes CASSQEMEIGAFF.